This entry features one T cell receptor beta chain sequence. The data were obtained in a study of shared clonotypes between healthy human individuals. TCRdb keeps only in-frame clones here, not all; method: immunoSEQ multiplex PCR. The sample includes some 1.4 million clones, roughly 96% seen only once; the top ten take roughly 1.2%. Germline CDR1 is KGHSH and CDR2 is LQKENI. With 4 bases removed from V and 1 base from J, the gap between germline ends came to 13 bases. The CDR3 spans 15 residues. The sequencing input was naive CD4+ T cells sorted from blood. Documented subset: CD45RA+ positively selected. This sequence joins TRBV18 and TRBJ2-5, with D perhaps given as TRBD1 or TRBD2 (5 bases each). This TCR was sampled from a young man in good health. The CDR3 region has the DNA TGTGCCAGCTCACGGGACGGCGCAGCCCAAGAGACCCAGTACTTC. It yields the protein CASSRDGAAQETQYF.